This TCR beta chain was recovered during a study of T-cell memory formation after mild COVID-19. About the research overall: Each donor largely had its own TCR clusters.

This CDR3 comprises 16 residues. V lost 7 bases, J lost 0 bases, and 4 bases stayed unmatched. Germline loops: CDR1 MNHNS, CDR2 SASEGT. This clonotype was seen at least ten times. Its antigen is still unknown. MiXCR was run by TCRdb on the 5' RACE reads, yielding one entry per CDR3 protein. The data contain around 27,000 distinct CDR3 sequences, around 6.8% of them singletons. General study results and limits: The CD4+ clones that contracted clustered mainly within CM and EM, and the CD8+ clones concentrated in EMRA. Proof of SARS-CoV-2 specificity was absent for the second-wave clones that crested on day 37.

Sequenced material: PBMCs or a T cell subset sorted from them (not recorded which). This chain joins TRBV6-1 and TRBJ2-1; 12 bases are a match to TRBD2. This receptor was identified in an adult woman who had mild COVID-19 (a few samples of this study predate the infection). Cell type and time point are not known. The CDR3 protein is CASKRLAGDSYNEQFF. CDR3 coding DNA: TGTGCCAGCAAGCGACTAGCGGGGGACTCCTACAATGAGCAGTTCTTC.